This T cell receptor beta chain was observed in a study of vaccination effects on CD4 cells after COVID-19. Of note for this clone: Its target is not known.

ViraFEST expansion of antigen-specific CD4+ T cells with viral peptide pools preceded sequencing. The culture ran for under eleven days, and then CD4+ T cells were isolated. Two doses of either BNT162b2 or mRNA-1273 were given to each participant. With V trimmed by 4 bases and J by 0 bases, 8 bases remained unmatched. This CDR3 is built from 19 residues. Germline V gene data show CDR1 as SGHRS and CDR2 as YFSETQ. Clones were sequenced by immunoSEQ multiplex PCR, and TCRdb holds only the in-frame ones, with some missing. The sample carries 65,000 to 75,000 clones, around 70% recorded once. The clonotype comes from a human donor who received a COVID-19 vaccine. The sequences come from CD4+ T cells from PBMCs cultured with HCoV-229E spike peptides, collected after COVID-19 vaccination. The chain uses TRBV5-1 and TRBJ2-1; 15 bases are shared with TRBD2. DNA for the CDR3: TGCGCCAGCAGCGCATCCGGGACTAGCGGGAGGAGCTCCTACAATGAGCAGTTCTTC. Protein product: CASSASGTSGRSSYNEQFF. The complete variable domain, with remaining parts taken from reference TRBV5-1 and TRBJ2-1, reads KAGVTQTPRYLIKTRGQQVTLSCSPISGHRSVSWYQQTPGQGLQFLFEYFSETQRNKGNFPGRFSGRQFSNSRSEMNVSTLELGDSALYLCASSASGTSGRSSYNEQFFGPGTRLTVL.